This is a list of T cell receptor beta chains from one sample in a study of blood T cell repertoires in COVID-19. Generated by immunoSEQ multiplex PCR, the TCRdb table keeps only in-frame clones and is missing some. The data contain about 240,000 clones, approximately 86% of them seen just once; the ten biggest clones take up 7.2%. Input material: peripheral blood. The source of these receptors is a man aged 55-75 years who had recovered from COVID-19. The CDR3 runs from the conserved cysteine through the conserved F or W. The D gene is left open where the match is weak. Expanded clones are given a class, and other clones once, few, many or no size at all.

V gene,clone size,J gene,D gene,CDR3 protein,CDR3 DNA
TRBV24-1,NA,TRBJ2-3,TRBD1,CATSDFTGTGITDTQYF,TGTGCCACCAGTGATTTTACCGGGACAGGAATCACAGATACGCAGTATTTT
TRBV7-2,NA,TRBJ2-3,TRBD2,CASSRTSGGADSTQYF,TGTGCCAGCAGCCGGACTAGCGGGGGGGCAGATAGTACGCAGTATTTT
TRBV6-6,NA,TRBJ1-1,TRBD1,CASSYLGTGRGTEAFF,TGTGCCAGCAGTTACTTGGGGACAGGGAGGGGCACTGAAGCTTTCTTT
TRBV27,NA,TRBJ1-4,NA,CASSLLLSDGKLFF,TGTGCCAGCAGCCTCCTCCTAAGCGACGGAAAACTGTTTTTT
TRBV28,once,TRBJ1-3,NA,CASGRGGNTIYF,TGTGCCAGCGGTAGGGGGGGAAACACCATATATTTT
TRBV5-6,NA,TRBJ2-7,NA,CASTPRGPAEQYF,TGTGCCAGCACCCCCCGCGGGCCGGCCGAGCAGTACTTC
TRBV27,NA,TRBJ1-6,NA,CASSFVGNNSPLHF,TGTGCCAGCAGTTTTGTCGGGAATAATTCACCCCTCCACTTT
TRBV15,NA,TRBJ2-2,NA,CATSREMTWNTGELFF,TGTGCCACCAGCAGAGAGATGACTTGGAACACCGGGGAGCTGTTTTTT
TRBV10-3,NA,TRBJ2-5,NA,CAISTRETQYF,TGTGCCATCAGCACCCGGGAGACCCAGTACTTC
TRBV5-1,once,TRBJ1-1,NA,CASGLTVNTEAFF,TGCGCCAGCGGGTTGACAGTGAACACTGAAGCTTTCTTT
TRBV19,few,TRBJ2-7,TRBD2,CASSSGGTSGYEQYF,TGTGCCAGTAGTTCCGGAGGGACTAGCGGGTACGAGCAGTACTTC
TRBV5-1,NA,TRBJ2-7,TRBD2,CASKTSGTTYEQYF,TGCGCCAGCAAGACTAGCGGGACTACCTACGAGCAGTACTTC
TRBV27,NA,TRBJ1-1,NA,CASSFGQGNTEAFF,TGTGCCAGCAGTTTCGGTCAGGGAAACACTGAAGCTTTCTTT
TRBV24-1,NA,TRBJ2-3,TRBD1,CATRGQGAGDTQYF,TGTGCCACCAGAGGACAGGGGGCGGGAGATACGCAGTATTTT
TRBV2,NA,TRBJ2-7,TRBD1,CASLKERGQYEQYF,TGTGCCAGCCTCAAAGAGAGGGGGCAGTACGAGCAGTACTTC
TRBV30,NA,TRBJ2-5,TRBD1,CAWSVPDPGQGDWETQYF,TGTGCCTGGAGTGTACCCGATCCCGGACAGGGAGATTGGGAGACCCAGTACTTC
TRBV19,NA,TRBJ2-2,NA,CASTSPGGHTGELFF,TGTGCCAGTACCTCTCCCGGGGGACACACCGGGGAGCTGTTTTTT
TRBV7-9,once,TRBJ2-1,NA,CASSSTVQNEQFF,TGTGCCAGCAGCTCAACCGTCCAGAATGAGCAGTTCTTC
TRBV11-2,NA,TRBJ2-1,TRBD2,CASSPSFGGGEQFF,TGTGCCAGCAGCCCCTCATTCGGGGGGGGTGAGCAGTTCTTC
TRBV3-1/TRBV3-2,NA,TRBJ2-3,TRBD1,CASSKQGNTDTQYF,TGTGCCAGCAGTAAACAGGGGAACACAGATACGCAGTATTTT
TRBV5-1,NA,TRBJ1-4,NA,CASSKTATNEKLFF,TGCGCCAGCAGCAAGACTGCAACTAATGAAAAACTGTTTTTT
TRBV11-3,NA,TRBJ1-1,NA,CASSLVGAGTEAFF,TGTGCCAGCAGCTTAGTAGGGGCTGGCACTGAAGCTTTCTTT
TRBV11-2,NA,TRBJ1-1,NA,CASSFSGIGAEAFF,TGTGCCAGCAGCTTTTCGGGTATCGGCGCTGAAGCTTTCTTT
TRBV29-1,NA,TRBJ2-5,TRBD2,CSVVLAGGWETQYF,TGCAGCGTTGTGCTAGCGGGGGGTTGGGAGACCCAGTACTTC
TRBV5-8,NA,TRBJ2-3,TRBD2,CASSLGLAVSTDTQYF,TGTGCCAGCAGCTTGGGGCTAGCGGTGAGCACAGATACGCAGTATTTT
TRBV6-5,once,TRBJ2-7,TRBD1,CASSGDREEYEQYF,TGTGCCAGCAGCGGGGACAGGGAGGAATACGAGCAGTACTTC
TRBV2,NA,TRBJ2-1,TRBD1,CASTPGQGRYYNEQFF,TGTGCCAGCACCCCGGGACAGGGTCGGTATTACAATGAGCAGTTCTTC
TRBV18,NA,TRBJ2-7,TRBD1,CASSSTGGSYEQYF,TGTGCCAGCTCCAGTACAGGGGGGTCCTACGAGCAGTACTTC
TRBV18,NA,TRBJ1-3,TRBD1,CASSPPRQGNTIYF,TGTGCCAGCTCACCACCGCGACAGGGGAACACCATATATTTT
TRBV10-3,NA,TRBJ2-2,TRBD2,CAIAGLAGSNTGELFF,TGTGCCATAGCGGGACTAGCGGGGTCTAACACCGGGGAGCTGTTTTTT
TRBV23-1,NA,TRBJ1-6,NA,CASRQPRGSSYNSPLHF,TGCGCCAGCCGACAACCGAGGGGGAGCTCCTATAATTCACCCCTCCACTTT
TRBV5-4,NA,TRBJ1-1,TRBD1,CASSLAGGQKNTEAFF,TGTGCCAGCAGCTTGGCCGGGGGACAGAAGAACACTGAAGCTTTCTTT
TRBV19,NA,TRBJ1-5,TRBD1,CASSSHRQGKGEQPQHF,TGTGCCAGTAGTTCTCACCGACAGGGAAAAGGGGAACAGCCCCAGCATTTT